Presented here are 5 T cell receptor beta chains from one specimen sequenced in a study of PD-L1 blockade in urothelial cancer. Time point here: pretreatment peripheral blood. Method: immunoSEQ multiplex PCR; TCRdb's copy keeps in-frame clones and lacks some. Here the sample spans 130,000 or so clones, 84% being singletons. This specimen was PBMCs, taken around atezolizumab (anti-PD-L1) treatment. Source of these receptors: a man aged 50 to 59 with urothelial cancer.

V usage is TRBV11-2 and J usage is TRBJ2-7, with D maybe TRBD1 (6 bases). This CDR3 spans 14 amino acids. Germline V gene sequence: CDR1 SGHAT, CDR2 FQNNGV. V was trimmed by 3 bases and J by 3 bases, leaving 12 bases between them. CDR3 in DNA: TGTGCCAGCAGCTTCCAGGGGCCGGGCTACGAGCAGTACTTC. Translating gives CASSFQGPGYEQYF.

The V and J genes are TRBV5-1 and TRBJ2-7; possibly TRBD1 for D (6 bases). Germline V CDR1 and CDR2: SGHRS, YFSETQ. The length of the CDR3 is 15 residues. Trimming took 0 bases from V and 3 from J, leaving 13 bases between them. CDR3 nucleotides: TGCGCCAGCAGCTTGGCGGGACAAAGAGACTACGAGCAGTACTTC. This gives the protein CASSLAGQRDYEQYF.

The chain recombines TRBV7-9 with TRBJ2-7; D ambiguous. CDR1 is SEHNR and CDR2 is FQNEAQ in the germline V gene (reference sequence). V shed 4 bases and J shed 0 bases, with 4 bases lying between them. The CDR3 is made up of 12 amino acids. The CDR3 sequence is CASSSSSYEQYF. The CDR3, as DNA: TGTGCCAGCAGCTCTAGCTCCTACGAGCAGTACTTC.

V gene TRBV5-6 combines with J gene TRBJ1-5; 9 nucleotides agree with TRBD1. The CDR3 runs 17 residues. The junction had 4 bases not matched to a gene; V was cut back by 0 bases and J by 0 bases. The V gene's germline CDR1 is SGHDT and CDR2 YYEEEE. The CDR3 DNA follows: TGTGCCAGCAGCTTGGGACAGGGGGAAAATAGCAATCAGCCCCAGCATTTT. As protein: CASSLGQGENSNQPQHF. Filled out from reference TRBV5-6 and TRBJ1-5, the complete variable domain reads DAGVTQSPTHLIKTRGQQVTLRCSPKSGHDTVSWYQQALGQGPQFIFQYYEEEERQRGNFPDRFSGHQFPNYSSELNVNALLLGDSALYLCASSLGQGENSNQPQHFGDGTRLSIL.

This chain links TRBV19 with TRBJ1-2; possibly TRBD1 for D (5 bases). The CDR3 is 14 amino acids. The germline gives CDR1 LNHDA, CDR2 SQIVND (reference sequence). Deletions cut 2 bases from V and 5 bases from J, with 12 bases between. CDR3: CASSIPRTQYGYTF. The CDR3 nucleotides read TGTGCCAGTAGTATACCTAGGACACAGTATGGCTACACCTTC.